These T cell receptor beta chains were read from a single sample in a study of blood T cell repertoires in COVID-19. Sequencing was performed with immunoSEQ multiplex PCR; in TCRdb, only in-frame clones are kept and a portion is missing. The table includes 4,500 to 5,500 clones, over 70% detected once. Sequenced sample: peripheral blood. Receptors were obtained from a man between 65 and 79 years old with active COVID-19. The CDR3 runs from the conserved cysteine through the conserved F or W. The D gene is left open where the match is weak. Expanded clones are given a class, and other clones once, few, many or no size at all.

CATQLDTGGGSPLHF,TGTGCCACACAACTCGACACAGGGGGCGGTTCACCCCTCCACTTT,TRBJ1-6,15,TRBV6-5,TRBD1,few
CASSSPQGMYQETQYF,TGTGCCAGCAGTTCTCCCCAGGGGATGTACCAAGAGACCCAGTACTTC,TRBJ2-5,16,TRBV28,-,-
CAIRTAGTGAYEQYF,TGTGCCATCAGAACAGCCGGGACAGGGGCCTACGAGCAGTACTTC,TRBJ2-7,15,TRBV10-3,TRBD1,-
CAITRGDRENTEAFF,TGTGCCATCACCCGCGGGGACAGGGAGAACACTGAAGCTTTCTTT,TRBJ1-1,15,TRBV10-3,TRBD1,-
CASPGGGAKNIQYF,TGTGCCAGCCCGGGAGGGGGGGCCAAAAACATTCAGTACTTC,TRBJ2-4,14,TRBV6-5,TRBD2,-
CASSSADRDDSPLHF,TGTGCCAGCAGTTCCGCGGACAGGGACGATTCACCCCTCCACTTT,TRBJ1-6,15,TRBV28,TRBD1,-
CSGRQGAEGTQYF,TGCAGCGGTCGACAGGGGGCGGAGGGGACCCAGTACTTC,TRBJ2-5,13,TRBV29-1,TRBD1,-
CASSLVVGGVYNEQFF,TGTGCCAGCAGCTTAGTGGTAGGGGGCGTCTACAATGAGCAGTTCTTC,TRBJ2-1,16,TRBV7-2,TRBD1,-
CASSNRGQNTEAFF,TGTGCCAGTAGTAACAGGGGCCAAAACACTGAAGCTTTCTTT,TRBJ1-1,14,TRBV19,TRBD1,-
CASSPSTGNTEAFF,TGTGCCAGCAGTCCCTCGACAGGAAACACTGAAGCTTTCTTT,TRBJ1-1,14,TRBV27,-,-
CASSTGLRSNTGELFF,TGTGCCAGCAGCACGGGACTTCGGTCCAACACCGGGGAGCTGTTTTTT,TRBJ2-2,16,TRBV5-4,-,once
CASSLDPGRGNSPLHF,TGTGCCAGCAGCTTAGATCCAGGCAGGGGAAATTCACCCCTCCACTTT,TRBJ1-6,16,TRBV11-2,-,-
CASSPLTGSSYEQYF,TGTGCCAGCAGCCCACTAACGGGGTCCTCCTACGAGCAGTACTTC,TRBJ2-7,15,TRBV28,-,-
CASDLPRADTQYF,TGTGCCAGCGATCTCCCACGGGCAGATACGCAGTATTTT,TRBJ2-3,13,TRBV2,-,-
CASSYGAPYEQYF,TGTGCCAGCAGTTACGGGGCTCCCTACGAGCAGTACTTC,TRBJ2-7,13,TRBV6-5,-,-
CASSAGQGSYGYTF,TGTGCCAGCAGCGCCGGACAGGGAAGCTATGGCTACACCTTC,TRBJ1-2,14,TRBV9,TRBD1,-
CASSLAQGKNEQFF,TGTGCCAGCAGCTTAGCTCAGGGGAAGAATGAGCAGTTCTTC,TRBJ2-1,14,TRBV7-9,-,-
CASSLQSSYEQYF,TGTGCCAGTAGTCTACAGAGCTCCTACGAGCAGTACTTC,TRBJ2-7,13,TRBV19,-,-
CASSPTEGAREKLFF,TGTGCCAGCAGCCCAACCGAGGGGGCGAGGGAAAAACTGTTTTTT,TRBJ1-4,15,TRBV6-5,TRBD1,-
CASMLGFEDTEAFF,TGTGCCAGTATGCTTGGTTTTGAGGACACTGAAGCTTTCTTT,TRBJ1-1,14,TRBV19,-,-
CAWSLVNTGELFF,TGTGCCTGGAGTTTAGTGAACACCGGGGAGCTGTTTTTT,TRBJ2-2,13,TRBV30,-,large
CASSRQLTNEKLFF,TGTGCCAGCAGTCGACAGCTAACTAATGAAAAACTGTTTTTT,TRBJ1-4,14,TRBV2,-,-
CASSLERQSEQYF,TGTGCCAGCAGCTTAGAACGACAAAGCGAGCAGTACTTC,TRBJ2-7,13,TRBV11-3,-,-
CAWTGQISTDTQYF,TGTGCCTGGACGGGACAAATAAGCACAGATACGCAGTATTTT,TRBJ2-3,14,TRBV30,-,-
CASSGTGGFSTDTQYF,TGTGCCAGCTCTGGGACAGGGGGCTTTTCCACAGATACGCAGTATTTT,TRBJ2-3,16,TRBV18,TRBD1,-
CASSFEPGGVGAKNIQYF,TGTGCCAGCAGTTTCGAACCCGGGGGGGTGGGCGCCAAAAACATTCAGTACTTC,TRBJ2-4,18,TRBV27,TRBD2,-
CASSRDTGSNQPQHF,TGTGCCAGCAGCAGGGATACAGGGAGCAATCAGCCCCAGCATTTT,TRBJ1-5,15,TRBV2,-,few
CSVPGGQANYGYTF,TGCAGCGTTCCGGGGGGACAAGCTAACTATGGCTACACCTTC,TRBJ1-2,14,TRBV29-1,-,-
CASSKRGNEQFF,TGTGCCAGCAGCAAACGGGGGAATGAGCAGTTCTTC,TRBJ2-1,12,TRBV27,-,-
CASSDGLAGASSSYNEQFF,TGTGCCAGCAGCGACGGACTAGCGGGGGCCTCAAGCTCCTACAATGAGCAGTTCTTC,TRBJ2-1,19,TRBV7-8,TRBD2,few
CATRQQGDTEAFF,TGTGCCACCCGACAGCAGGGGGACACTGAAGCTTTCTTT,TRBJ1-1,13,TRBV15,TRBD1,-
CATDSGGGVETQYF,TGTGCCACCGATAGTGGCGGGGGGGTTGAGACCCAGTACTTC,TRBJ2-5,14,TRBV24-1,TRBD2,-
CASSPGLAGGLYEQYF,TGTGCCAGCAGCCCCGGACTAGCGGGGGGATTATACGAGCAGTACTTC,TRBJ2-7,16,TRBV9,TRBD2,-
CASSRAEDYWDEQFF,TGCGCCAGCAGCCGGGCGGAGGACTACTGGGATGAGCAGTTCTTC,TRBJ2-1,15,TRBV4-3,-,-
CASSQTGGDEKLFF,TGTGCCAGCAGTCAGACAGGGGGAGATGAAAAACTGTTTTTT,TRBJ1-4,14,TRBV6-5,TRBD1,-
CASSLGRQGNYGYTF,TGCGCCAGCAGCTTGGGGCGACAGGGTAACTATGGCTACACCTTC,TRBJ1-2,15,TRBV5-1,TRBD1,few
CATSSHRGIENEKLFF,TGTGCCACCAGCAGTCACAGGGGTATCGAAAATGAAAAACTGTTTTTT,TRBJ1-4,16,TRBV15,TRBD1,few
CASSQGRGLLGDTQYF,TGTGCCAGCAGCCAAGGGCGGGGGCTCCTCGGGGATACGCAGTATTTT,TRBJ2-3,16,TRBV3-1/TRBV3-2,-,-
CASSLNSGGARNEQFF,TGTGCCAGCAGCTTAAACAGCGGGGGGGCGAGGAATGAGCAGTTCTTC,TRBJ2-1,16,TRBV7-3,TRBD2,-
CASSDNRGMNTEAFF,TGTGCCAGCAGTGATAACAGGGGAATGAACACTGAAGCTTTCTTT,TRBJ1-1,15,TRBV2,TRBD1,-
CATSDLSRGHQETQYF,TGTGCCACCAGTGATTTAAGCAGGGGGCACCAAGAGACCCAGTACTTC,TRBJ2-5,16,TRBV24-1,TRBD1,-
CASSFFGQGNMETQYF,TGCGCCAGCAGCTTTTTCGGACAGGGTAATATGGAGACCCAGTACTTC,TRBJ2-5,16,TRBV5-1,TRBD1,-
CASTLLLFGGNTIYF,TGTGCCAGCACCTTACTACTTTTTGGCGGAAACACCATATATTTT,TRBJ1-3,15,TRBV6-5,-,once
CASNKNSVSGNTIYF,TGTGCCAGCAATAAGAATAGCGTCTCTGGAAACACCATATATTTT,TRBJ1-3,15,TRBV2,-,medium-sized
CASSVTGGQGYTF,TGTGCCAGCAGCGTTACAGGGGGCCAAGGCTACACCTTC,TRBJ1-2,13,TRBV9,TRBD1,-
CASSSWTSGGVNEQFF,TGTGCCAGCAGTTCCTGGACTAGCGGGGGGGTTAATGAGCAGTTCTTC,TRBJ2-1,16,TRBV6-6,TRBD2,-
CASSAGVLTQPQHF,TGTGCCAGCAGCGCAGGGGTTTTGACTCAGCCCCAGCATTTT,TRBJ1-5,14,TRBV6-2/TRBV6-3,-,-
CSAGEGNQPQHF,TGCAGCGCCGGGGAGGGGAATCAGCCCCAGCATTTT,TRBJ1-5,12,TRBV29-1,-,-
CASSPEGRTGPQETQYF,TGTGCCAGCAGCCCCGAGGGGCGGACAGGGCCCCAAGAGACCCAGTACTTC,TRBJ2-5,17,TRBV7-8,TRBD1,-
CASSSQGNGYTF,TGTGCCAGCAGTTCGCAGGGGAATGGCTACACCTTC,TRBJ1-2,12,TRBV6-5,-,once
CASSERQAIYQPQHF,TGTGCCAGCAGTGAACGCCAGGCGATATATCAGCCCCAGCATTTT,TRBJ1-5,15,TRBV6-1,-,-
CASTPGLAGSSTDTQYF,TGTGCCAGCACGCCGGGACTAGCGGGGTCGAGCACAGATACGCAGTATTTT,TRBJ2-3,17,TRBV5-6,TRBD2,-
CASSHTEITGVPEAFF,TGTGCCAGCAGCCATACGGAGATAACAGGGGTCCCTGAAGCTTTCTTT,TRBJ1-1,16,TRBV7-9,TRBD1,-
CASSTTGLLAGNTIYF,TGTGCCAGTAGTACTACAGGGTTGTTGGCTGGAAACACCATATATTTT,TRBJ1-3,16,TRBV19,-,-
CASSLISGYDGANVLTF,TGCGCCAGCAGCTTGATTTCAGGTTACGACGGGGCCAACGTCCTGACTTTC,TRBJ2-6,17,TRBV5-1,-,once
CASSEAGVENSPLHF,TGTGCCAGCAGCGAGGCGGGGGTAGAGAATTCACCCCTCCACTTT,TRBJ1-6,15,TRBV9,-,-
CASSWDNFGGELFF,TGCGCCAGCAGCTGGGACAACTTTGGCGGGGAGCTGTTTTTT,TRBJ2-2,14,TRBV5-1,-,few
CASSQSASWAGNEQYF,TGCGCCAGCAGTCAATCGGCCAGCTGGGCAGGGAACGAGCAGTACTTC,TRBJ2-7,16,TRBV23-1,-,-
CASSKGLSGRPDYNEQFF,TGTGCCAGCAGCAAGGGACTTTCGGGCCGGCCAGATTACAATGAGCAGTTCTTC,TRBJ2-1,18,TRBV7-9,-,-
CSVRSDEQYF,TGCAGCGTGAGGTCTGACGAGCAGTACTTC,TRBJ2-7,10,TRBV29-1,-,-